The clone carrying this TCR beta chain occurred a few times. Its target is unknown. The entry originates in a study of CD8 T cells in ankylosing spondylitis. Study-level points and caveats: Several of the motif variants were reported before in synovial fluid and blood from reactive arthritis. A CD8+ phenotype characterized the disease-linked clones, which were relatively rare in peripheral blood. As reported, disease-linked clones showed significant enrichment in matched ankylosing spondylitis synovial fluid. Typical of ankylosing spondylitis blood, it appeared, was a TCR beta motif of eight highly homologous variants.

A quantitative 5'-RACE method, one with molecular barcodes, was used to make TCR beta libraries. Using its own MiXCR run on the 5' RACE reads, TCRdb lists one record per CDR3 protein. The sample includes 670,000 or so distinct CDR3 sequences, roughly 20% of them seen just once. Germline V gene data show CDR1 as SGHRS and CDR2 as YFSETQ. Trimming took 5 bases from V and 0 from J, leaving 9 bases between them. The CDR3 spans 14 residues. This rearrangement joins TRBV5-1 to TRBJ2-1; possibly TRBD2 for D (6 bases). The sequenced sample consisted of blood, either unsorted or a sorted T cell fraction (not recorded which). This TCR derives from a male donor with ankylosing spondylitis. The CDR3 protein is CASRIGSSYNEQFF. The CDR3 DNA follows: TGCGCCAGCAGAATCGGGAGCTCCTACAATGAGCAGTTCTTC.